This T cell receptor (beta chain) was observed in a study of CD8 T cells in Susac syndrome. As regards this clonotype: As yet, its antigen is unknown.

Study-wide findings and caveats: The study recognized that its TCR sequencing and HLA analysis covered a relatively small number of individuals.

The authors carried out high-throughput sequencing of TCR beta. They applied it to CD8+ and CD4+ T cells obtained from blood. The RNA, roughly 0.45 to 1 ug, was put through reverse transcription using random hexamers. TCR beta CDR3 was amplified by immunoSEQ covering 54 Vbeta and 13 Jbeta. TCRdb independently ran MiXCR on the immunoSEQ multiplex PCR reads; one entry per CDR3 protein. The sample has roughly 130,000 distinct CDR3 sequences, nearly 95% seen once. The specimen was CD4+ T cells from PBMCs. This clonotype was obtained from a human donor in good health.

The CDR3 sequence is CASSLSRSNYGYTF. The CDR3 region has the DNA TGTGCCAGCAGTTTAAGCAGATCTAACTATGGCTACACCTTC. The V and J genes are TRBV5-6 and TRBJ1-2, with no clear D. The germline V gene encodes CDR1 SGHDT and CDR2 YYEEEE. The CDR3 loop spans 14 amino acids. V lost 5 bases to trimming and J lost 0 bases, with 11 bases between them.